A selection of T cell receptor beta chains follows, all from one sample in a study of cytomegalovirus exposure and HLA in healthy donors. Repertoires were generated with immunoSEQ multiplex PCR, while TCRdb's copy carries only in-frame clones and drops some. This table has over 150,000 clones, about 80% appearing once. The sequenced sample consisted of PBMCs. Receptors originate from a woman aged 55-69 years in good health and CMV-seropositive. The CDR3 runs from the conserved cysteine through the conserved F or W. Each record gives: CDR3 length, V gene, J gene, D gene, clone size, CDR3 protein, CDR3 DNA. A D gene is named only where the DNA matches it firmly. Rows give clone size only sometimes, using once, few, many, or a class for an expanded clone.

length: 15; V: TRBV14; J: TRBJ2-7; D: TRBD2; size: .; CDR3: CASSSGLAGIYEQYF; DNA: TGTGCCAGCAGCTCAGGACTAGCGGGGATCTACGAGCAGTACTTC
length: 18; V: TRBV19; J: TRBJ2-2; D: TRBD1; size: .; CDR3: CASNPFVFRQGNTGELFF; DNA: TGTGCCAGTAACCCCTTCGTGTTCCGACAGGGGAACACCGGGGAGCTGTTTTTT
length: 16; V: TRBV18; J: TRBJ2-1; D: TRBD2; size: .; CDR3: CASSPPSGLSYNEQFF; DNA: TGTGCCAGCTCACCGCCTAGCGGGCTTTCCTACAATGAGCAGTTCTTC
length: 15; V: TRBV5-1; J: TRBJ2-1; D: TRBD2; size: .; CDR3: CASSFTSGGTREQFF; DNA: TGCGCCAGCAGCTTCACTAGCGGCGGGACACGTGAGCAGTTCTTC
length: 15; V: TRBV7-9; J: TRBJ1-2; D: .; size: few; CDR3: CASSTSGTPFYGYTF; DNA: TGTGCCAGCAGCACTTCCGGGACTCCTTTCTATGGCTACACCTTC
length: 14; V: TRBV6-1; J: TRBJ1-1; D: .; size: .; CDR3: CASFKPGMNTEAFF; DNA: TGTGCCAGCTTTAAGCCAGGTATGAACACTGAAGCTTTCTTT
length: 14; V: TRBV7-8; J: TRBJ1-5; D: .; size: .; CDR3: CASSFREGNQPQHF; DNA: TGTGCCAGCAGCTTCAGGGAGGGCAATCAGCCCCAGCATTTT
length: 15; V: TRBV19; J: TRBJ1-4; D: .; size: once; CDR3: CASSIWGSSNEKLFF; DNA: TGTGCCAGTAGTATATGGGGCAGCTCTAATGAAAAACTGTTTTTT
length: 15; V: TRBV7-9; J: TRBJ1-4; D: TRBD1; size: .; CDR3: CASSLGGDRYEKLFF; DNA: TGTGCCAGCAGCTTAGGTGGGGACAGATATGAAAAACTGTTTTTT
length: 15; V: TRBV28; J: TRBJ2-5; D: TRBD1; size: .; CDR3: CASSSGTGSQETQYF; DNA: TGTGCCAGCAGTTCCGGGACAGGGAGTCAAGAGACCCAGTACTTC
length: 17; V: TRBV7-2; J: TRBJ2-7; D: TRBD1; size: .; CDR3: CASSPRGTGWISYEQYF; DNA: TGTGCCAGCAGCCCGCGTGGGACAGGCTGGATTTCCTACGAGCAGTACTTC
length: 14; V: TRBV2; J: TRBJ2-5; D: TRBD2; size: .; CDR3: CASQGTSGKETQYF; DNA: TGTGCCAGCCAGGGGACTAGCGGTAAAGAGACCCAGTACTTC
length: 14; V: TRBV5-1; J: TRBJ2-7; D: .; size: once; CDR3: CASSLAGSTYEQYF; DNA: TGCGCCAGCAGCCTTGCCGGGAGTACCTACGAGCAGTACTTC
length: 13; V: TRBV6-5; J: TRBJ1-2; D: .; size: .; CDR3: CASSYSRENGYTF; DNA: TGTGCCAGCAGTTACTCGAGGGAGAATGGCTACACCTTC
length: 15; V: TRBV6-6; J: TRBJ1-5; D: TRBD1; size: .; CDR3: CASSYTGGGNQPQHF; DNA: TGTGCCAGCAGTTACACAGGGGGTGGCAATCAGCCCCAGCATTTT
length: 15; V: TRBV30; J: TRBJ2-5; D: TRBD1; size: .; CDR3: CAWSVAGGIVETQYF; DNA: TGTGCCTGGAGTGTGGCAGGGGGCATCGTGGAGACCCAGTACTTC
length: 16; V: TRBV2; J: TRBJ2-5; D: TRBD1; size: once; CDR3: CASSESRRGRWETQYF; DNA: TGTGCCAGCAGTGAGAGTAGAAGGGGGCGATGGGAGACCCAGTACTTC
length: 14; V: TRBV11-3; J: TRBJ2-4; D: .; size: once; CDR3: CASSPGSGNHIQYF; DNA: TGTGCCAGCAGCCCTGGATCGGGGAATCACATTCAGTACTTC
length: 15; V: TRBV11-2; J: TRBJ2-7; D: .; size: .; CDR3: CASSFGAVTNYEQYF; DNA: TGTGCCAGCAGCTTTGGCGCGGTCACCAACTACGAGCAGTACTTC
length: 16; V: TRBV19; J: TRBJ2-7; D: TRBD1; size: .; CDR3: CASSMEATGGGDEQYF; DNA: TGTGCCAGTAGTATGGAAGCAACAGGGGGCGGCGACGAGCAGTACTTC
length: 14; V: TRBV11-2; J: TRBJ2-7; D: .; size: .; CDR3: CASSRAGSSYEQYF; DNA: TGTGCCAGCAGCCGAGCCGGGAGCTCCTACGAGCAGTACTTC
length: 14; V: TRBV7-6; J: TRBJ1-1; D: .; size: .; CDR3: CASSLLQGNTEAFF; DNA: TGTGCCAGCAGCTTACTACAGGGAAACACTGAAGCTTTCTTT
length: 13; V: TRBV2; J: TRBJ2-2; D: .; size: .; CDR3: CASSVLVTGELFF; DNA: TGTGCCAGCAGTGTTCTAGTCACCGGGGAGCTGTTTTTT
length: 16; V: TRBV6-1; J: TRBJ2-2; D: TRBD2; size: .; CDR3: CASSEMSGDNTGELFF; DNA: TGTGCCAGCAGTGAAATGAGCGGGGATAACACCGGGGAGCTGTTTTTT
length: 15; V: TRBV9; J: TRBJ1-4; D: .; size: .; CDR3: CASSVEPIRGEKLFF; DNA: TGTGCCAGCAGCGTAGAACCTATCCGGGGTGAAAAACTGTTTTTT
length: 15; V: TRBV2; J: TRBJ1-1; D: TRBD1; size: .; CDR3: CASSVGTGRGTEAFF; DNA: TGTGCCAGCAGTGTTGGGACAGGGCGAGGGACTGAAGCTTTCTTT
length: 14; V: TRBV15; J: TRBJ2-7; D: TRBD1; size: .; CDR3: CATSRGQGADEQYF; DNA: TGTGCCACCAGCAGGGGACAGGGGGCCGACGAGCAGTACTTC
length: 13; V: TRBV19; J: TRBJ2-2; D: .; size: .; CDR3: CASKRQHTGELFF; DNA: TGTGCCAGTAAGCGGCAGCACACCGGGGAGCTGTTTTTT
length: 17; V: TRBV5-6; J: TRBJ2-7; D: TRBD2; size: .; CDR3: CASSLGLAGVGLYEQYF; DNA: TGTGCCAGCAGCTTAGGACTAGCGGGAGTCGGGCTCTACGAGCAGTACTTC
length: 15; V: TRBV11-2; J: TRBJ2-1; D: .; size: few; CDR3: CASSLEGLGGNEQFF; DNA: TGTGCCAGCAGCTTAGAAGGGCTGGGGGGAAATGAGCAGTTCTTC
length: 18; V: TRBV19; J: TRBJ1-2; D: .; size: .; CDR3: CASSIDLEGLRGRYGYTF; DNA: TGTGCCAGTAGTATAGATCTCGAGGGTTTGAGAGGGCGATATGGCTACACCTTC
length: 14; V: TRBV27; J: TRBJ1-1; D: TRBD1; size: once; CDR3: CASSRDRVGGEAFF; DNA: TGTGCCAGCAGTCGGGACAGGGTAGGAGGAGAAGCTTTCTTT
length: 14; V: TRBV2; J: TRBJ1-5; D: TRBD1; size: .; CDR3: CASRGTVSNQPQHF; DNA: TGTGCCAGCAGAGGGACAGTTAGCAATCAGCCCCAGCATTTT
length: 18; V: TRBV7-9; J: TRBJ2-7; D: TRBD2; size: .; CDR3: CASSNGPLGSGASYEQYF; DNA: TGTGCCAGCAGCAACGGTCCTCTAGGAAGCGGGGCCTCCTACGAGCAGTACTTC
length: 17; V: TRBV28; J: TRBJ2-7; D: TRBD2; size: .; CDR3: CASVSGGAGESSYEQYF; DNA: TGTGCCAGCGTATCGGGGGGTGCGGGGGAGAGCTCCTACGAGCAGTACTTC
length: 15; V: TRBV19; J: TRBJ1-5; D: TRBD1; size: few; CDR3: CASTTQGGAWQPQHF; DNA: TGTGCCAGTACCACACAGGGGGGAGCGTGGCAGCCCCAGCATTTT
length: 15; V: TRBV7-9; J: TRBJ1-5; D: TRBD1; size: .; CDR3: CASRAGTGGNQPQHF; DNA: TGTGCCAGCAGGGCCGGGACAGGGGGTAATCAGCCCCAGCATTTT
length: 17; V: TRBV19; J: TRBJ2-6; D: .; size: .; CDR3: CASSIVAGRSRANGLTF; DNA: TGTGCCAGTAGTATAGTGGCGGGCCGGTCGCGGGCCAACGGCCTGACTTTC
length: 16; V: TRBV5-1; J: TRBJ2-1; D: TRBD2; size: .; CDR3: CASSPGLAGPYNEQFF; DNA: TGCGCCAGCAGCCCGGGACTAGCGGGACCCTACAATGAGCAGTTCTTC
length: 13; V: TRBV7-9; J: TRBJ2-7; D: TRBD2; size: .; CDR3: CASSPSGGVEQYF; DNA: TGTGCCAGCAGCCCAAGCGGGGGAGTTGAGCAGTACTTC
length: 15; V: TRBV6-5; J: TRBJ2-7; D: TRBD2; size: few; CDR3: CASSRERDYSYEQYF; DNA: TGTGCCAGCAGCCGCGAGCGGGACTACTCCTACGAGCAGTACTTC
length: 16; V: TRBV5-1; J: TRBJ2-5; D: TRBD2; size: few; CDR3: CASSAGLAGGRETQYF; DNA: TGCGCCAGCAGCGCCGGACTAGCGGGAGGGCGAGAGACCCAGTACTTC
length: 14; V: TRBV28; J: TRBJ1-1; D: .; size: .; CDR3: CASSLPRALTEAFF; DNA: TGTGCCAGCAGTTTACCGAGGGCGTTGACTGAAGCTTTCTTT